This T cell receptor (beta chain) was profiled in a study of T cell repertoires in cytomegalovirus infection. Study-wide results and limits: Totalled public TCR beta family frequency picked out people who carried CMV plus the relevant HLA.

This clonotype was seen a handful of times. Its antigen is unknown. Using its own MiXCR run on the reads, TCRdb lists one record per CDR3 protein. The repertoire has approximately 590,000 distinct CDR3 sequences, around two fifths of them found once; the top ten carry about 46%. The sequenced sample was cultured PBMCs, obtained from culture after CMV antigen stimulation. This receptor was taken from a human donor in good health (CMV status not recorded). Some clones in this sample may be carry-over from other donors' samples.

CDR3 DNA: TGTGCCAGCAGCCTTACGACCGAATATGGCTACACCTTC. Translated: CASSLTTEYGYTF. V and J are TRBV7-2 and TRBJ1-2, with D unresolved. Germline loops: CDR1 SGHTA, CDR2 FQGNSA. Trimming stripped 5 bases from V and 5 bases from J, with 12 bases between. The CDR3 is 13 residues long.